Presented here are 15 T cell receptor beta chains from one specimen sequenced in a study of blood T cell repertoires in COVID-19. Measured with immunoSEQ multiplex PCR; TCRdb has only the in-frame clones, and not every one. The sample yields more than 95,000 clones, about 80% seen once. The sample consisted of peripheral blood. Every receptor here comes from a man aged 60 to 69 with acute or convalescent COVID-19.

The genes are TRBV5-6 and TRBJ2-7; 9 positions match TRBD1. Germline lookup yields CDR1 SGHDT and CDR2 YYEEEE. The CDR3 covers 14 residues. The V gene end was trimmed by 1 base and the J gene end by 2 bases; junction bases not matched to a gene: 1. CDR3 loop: CASSLTGGPYEQYV. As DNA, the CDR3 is TGTGCCAGCAGCTTGACAGGGGGCCCCTACGAGCAGTACGTC.

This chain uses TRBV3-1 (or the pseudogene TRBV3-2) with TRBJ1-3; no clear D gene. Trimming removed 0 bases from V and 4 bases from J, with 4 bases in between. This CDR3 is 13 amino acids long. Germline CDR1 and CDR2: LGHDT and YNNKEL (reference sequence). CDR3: CASSQDVGNTIYF. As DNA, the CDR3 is TGTGCCAGCAGCCAAGATGTAGGAAACACCATATATTTT.

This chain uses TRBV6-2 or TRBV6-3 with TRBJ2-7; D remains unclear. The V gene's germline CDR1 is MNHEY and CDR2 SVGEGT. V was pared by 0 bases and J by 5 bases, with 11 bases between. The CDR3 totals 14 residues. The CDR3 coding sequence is TGTGCCAGCAGTTACTCGGCTAGTTTAAACGAGCAGTACGTC. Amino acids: CASSYSASLNEQYV.

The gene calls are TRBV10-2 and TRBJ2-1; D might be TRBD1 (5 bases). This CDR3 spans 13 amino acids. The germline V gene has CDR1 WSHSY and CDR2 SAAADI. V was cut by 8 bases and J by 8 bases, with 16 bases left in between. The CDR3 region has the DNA TGCGCCAGCTTAGTTGCAGGGCGCGATGAGCAGTTCTTC. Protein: CASLVAGRDEQFF.

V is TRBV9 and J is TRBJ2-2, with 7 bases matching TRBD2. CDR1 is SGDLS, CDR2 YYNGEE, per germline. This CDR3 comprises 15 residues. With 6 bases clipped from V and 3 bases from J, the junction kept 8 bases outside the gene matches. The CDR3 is CASTASSGYTGELFF. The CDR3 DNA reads TGTGCCAGCACCGCATCTAGCGGCTACACCGGGGAGCTGTTTTTT.

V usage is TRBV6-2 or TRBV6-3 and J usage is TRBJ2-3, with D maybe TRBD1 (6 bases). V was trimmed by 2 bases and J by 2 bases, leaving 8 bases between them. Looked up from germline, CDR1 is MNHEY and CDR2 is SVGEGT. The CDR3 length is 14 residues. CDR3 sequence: CASSYTGFTDTQYF. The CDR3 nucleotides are TGTGCCAGCAGTTACACAGGGTTCACAGATACGCAGTATTTT.

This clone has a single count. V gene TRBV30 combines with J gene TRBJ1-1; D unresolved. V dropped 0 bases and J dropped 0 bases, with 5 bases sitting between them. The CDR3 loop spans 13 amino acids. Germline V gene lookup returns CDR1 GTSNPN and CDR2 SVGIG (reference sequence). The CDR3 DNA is TGTGCCTGGAGTGTACTTGTGAACACTGAAGCTTTCTTT. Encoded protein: CAWSVLVNTEAFF.

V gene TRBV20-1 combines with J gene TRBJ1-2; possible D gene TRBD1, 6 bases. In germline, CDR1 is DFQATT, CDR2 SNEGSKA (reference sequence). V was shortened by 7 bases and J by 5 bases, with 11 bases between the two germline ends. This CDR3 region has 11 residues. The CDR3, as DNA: TGCAGTGGACAGGATTTATATGGCTACACCTTC. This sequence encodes CSGQDLYGYTF.

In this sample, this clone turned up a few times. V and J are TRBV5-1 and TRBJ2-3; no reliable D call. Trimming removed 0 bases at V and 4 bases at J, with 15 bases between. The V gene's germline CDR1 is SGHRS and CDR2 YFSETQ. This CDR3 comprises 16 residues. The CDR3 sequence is CASSLGERNEPDTQYF. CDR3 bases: TGCGCCAGCAGCTTGGGTGAGCGAAATGAGCCAGATACGCAGTATTTT.

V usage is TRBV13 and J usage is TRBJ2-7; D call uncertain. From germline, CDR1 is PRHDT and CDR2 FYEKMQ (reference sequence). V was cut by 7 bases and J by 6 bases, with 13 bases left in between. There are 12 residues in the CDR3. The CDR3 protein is CASMSRPGEQYF. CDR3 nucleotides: TGTGCCAGCATGTCTCGGCCGGGCGAGCAGTACTTC.

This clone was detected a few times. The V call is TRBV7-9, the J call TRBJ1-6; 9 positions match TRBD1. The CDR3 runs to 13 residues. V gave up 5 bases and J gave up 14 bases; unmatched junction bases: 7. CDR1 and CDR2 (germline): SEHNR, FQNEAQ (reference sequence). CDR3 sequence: CASSLGQGLALHF. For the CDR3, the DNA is TGTGCCAGCAGCCTCGGACAGGGGCTAGCCCTCCACTTT.

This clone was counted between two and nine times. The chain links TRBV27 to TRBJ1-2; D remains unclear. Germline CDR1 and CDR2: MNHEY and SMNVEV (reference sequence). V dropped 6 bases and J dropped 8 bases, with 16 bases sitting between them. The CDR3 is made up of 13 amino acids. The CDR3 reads CASSPQSMKGYTF. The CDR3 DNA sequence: TGTGCCAGCAGCCCCCAGTCCATGAAGGGCTACACCTTC.

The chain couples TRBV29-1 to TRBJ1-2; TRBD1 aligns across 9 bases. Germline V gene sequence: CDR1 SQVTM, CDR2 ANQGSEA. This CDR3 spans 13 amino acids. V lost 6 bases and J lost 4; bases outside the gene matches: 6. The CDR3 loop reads CSVLDRGGYGYTF. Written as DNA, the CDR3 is TGCAGCGTCCTGGACAGGGGCGGCTATGGCTACACCTTC.

CDR3 bases: TGCAGCTCCTGGACAGGGGGCTCAACTGAAGCTTTCTTT. Translated, it gives CSSWTGGSTEAFF. The chain combines TRBV29-1 with TRBJ1-1, with 11 bases that match TRBD1. The CDR3 is made up of 13 amino acids. Germline V lookup: CDR1 SQVTM, CDR2 ANQGSEA. V was clipped by 8 bases and J by 5 bases; unmatched bases: 7.

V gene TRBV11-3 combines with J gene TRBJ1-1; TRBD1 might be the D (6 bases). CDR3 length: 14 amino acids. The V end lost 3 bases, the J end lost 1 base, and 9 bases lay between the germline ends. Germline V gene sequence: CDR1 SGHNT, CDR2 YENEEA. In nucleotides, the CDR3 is TGTGCCAGCAGCTTGACAGGTCGGAACACTGAAGCTTTCTTT. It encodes CASSLTGRNTEAFF.